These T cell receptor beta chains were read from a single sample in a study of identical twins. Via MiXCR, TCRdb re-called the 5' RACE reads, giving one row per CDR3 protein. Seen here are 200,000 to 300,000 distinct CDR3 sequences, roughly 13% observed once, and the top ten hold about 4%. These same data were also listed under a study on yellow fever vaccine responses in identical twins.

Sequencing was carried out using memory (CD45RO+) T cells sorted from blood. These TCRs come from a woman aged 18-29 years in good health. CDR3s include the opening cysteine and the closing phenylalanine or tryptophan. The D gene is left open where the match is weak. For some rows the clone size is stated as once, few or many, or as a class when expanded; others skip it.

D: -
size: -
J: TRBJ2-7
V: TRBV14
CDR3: CASSQVGSAGVYEQYF
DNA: TGTGCCAGCAGCCAAGTGGGATCAGCCGGGGTGTACGAGCAGTACTTC

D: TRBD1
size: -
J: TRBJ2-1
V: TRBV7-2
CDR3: CASSLLGPTGGNNEQFF
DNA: TGTGCCAGCAGCTTATTGGGGCCGACAGGGGGAAACAATGAGCAGTTCTTC

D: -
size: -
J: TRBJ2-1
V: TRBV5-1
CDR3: CASSLRVGNNEQFF
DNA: TGCGCCAGCAGCTTGAGGGTTGGAAACAATGAGCAGTTCTTC

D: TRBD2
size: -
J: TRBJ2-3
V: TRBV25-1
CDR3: CASREGQADTQYF
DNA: TGTGCCAGCCGGGAGGGCCAGGCAGATACGCAGTATTTT

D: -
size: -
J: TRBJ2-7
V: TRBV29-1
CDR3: CSVSAMNEQYF
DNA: TGCAGCGTCTCCGCCATGAACGAGCAGTACTTC

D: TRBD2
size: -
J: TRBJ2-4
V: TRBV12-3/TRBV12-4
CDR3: CASSFRLLAGVGAKNIQYF
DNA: TGTGCCAGCAGTTTTAGGTTACTAGCGGGAGTGGGAGCCAAAAACATTCAGTACTTC

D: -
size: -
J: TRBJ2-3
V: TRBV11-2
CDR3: CASSLSRGSGQYF
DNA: TGTGCCAGCAGTTTATCCCGGGGATCCGGGCAGTATTTT

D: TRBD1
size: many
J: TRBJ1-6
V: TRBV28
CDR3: CASRMGQGLISPLHF
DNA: TGTGCCAGCAGAATGGGACAGGGGTTAATTTCACCCCTCCACTTT

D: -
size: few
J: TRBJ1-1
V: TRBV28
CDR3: CASREIKGNTEAFF
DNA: TGTGCCAGCAGAGAAATTAAGGGGAACACTGAAGCTTTCTTT

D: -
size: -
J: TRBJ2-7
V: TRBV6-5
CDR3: CASSYDSLTEQYF
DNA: TGTGCCAGCAGTTACGACAGCCTAACCGAGCAGTACTTC

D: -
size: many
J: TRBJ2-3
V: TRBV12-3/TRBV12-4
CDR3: CASSTNTDTQYF
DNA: TGTGCCAGCAGTACTAACACAGATACGCAGTATTTT

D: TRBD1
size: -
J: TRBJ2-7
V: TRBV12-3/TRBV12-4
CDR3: CASRNETGGYYEQYF
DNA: TGTGCCAGCAGAAATGAGACAGGGGGTTACTACGAGCAGTACTTC

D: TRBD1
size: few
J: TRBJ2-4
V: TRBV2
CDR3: CASSEPTKTGGKNIQYF
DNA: TGTGCCAGCAGCGAACCCACAAAAACAGGGGGCAAAAACATTCAGTACTTC

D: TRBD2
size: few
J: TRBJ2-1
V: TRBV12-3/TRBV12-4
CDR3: CASSFMGGNNEQFF
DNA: TGTGCCAGCAGTTTTATGGGGGGGAACAATGAGCAGTTCTTC

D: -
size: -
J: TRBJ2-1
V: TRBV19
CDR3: CASSIPPGRETEQFF
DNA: TGTGCCAGTAGTATCCCCCCGGGCAGGGAGACTGAGCAGTTCTTC

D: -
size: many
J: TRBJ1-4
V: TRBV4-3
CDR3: CASSPRGQANEKLFF
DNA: TGCGCCAGCAGCCCTCGTGGTCAAGCTAATGAAAAACTGTTTTTT

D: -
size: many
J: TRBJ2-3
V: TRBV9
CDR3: CASSVGGLGTDTQYF
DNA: TGTGCCAGCAGCGTAGGGGGCTTGGGCACAGATACGCAGTATTTT